A selection of T cell receptor beta chains follows, all from one sample in a study of CD8 T cells in ankylosing spondylitis. TCRdb reprocessed the 5' RACE reads via MiXCR and lists one record per CDR3 protein. Among a few hundred thousand distinct CDR3 sequences listed, about a fifth were seen once. The sample comprised blood, either unsorted or a sorted T cell fraction (not recorded which). These receptors were collected from a male donor with ankylosing spondylitis. The CDR3 runs from the conserved cysteine through the conserved F or W. D genes are given only for firm matches. Not every row has a clone size; where given, it reads once, few, many or a size class.

cdr3_nt: TGTGCCAGCAGTCTCCGGGGCAGGGGGATCTATCAGCCCCAGCATTTT
cdr3_aa: CASSLRGRGIYQPQHF
clone_size: .
d_call: TRBD1
j_call: TRBJ1-5
v_call: TRBV28

cdr3_nt: TGTGCCAGCAGTGGTGAGGGTATGAACACTGAAGCTTTCTTT
cdr3_aa: CASSGEGMNTEAFF
clone_size: few
d_call: .
j_call: TRBJ1-1
v_call: TRBV2

cdr3_nt: TGTGCCACCAGTGATTATAAGAGTGAGACCCAGTACTTC
cdr3_aa: CATSDYKSETQYF
clone_size: .
d_call: .
j_call: TRBJ2-5
v_call: TRBV24-1

cdr3_nt: TGTGCCACCAGCAGAGATCGGGCGTCAGATGAGCGATACTTC
cdr3_aa: CATSRDRASDERYF
clone_size: .
d_call: .
j_call: TRBJ2-7
v_call: TRBV15

cdr3_nt: TGTGCCAGCAGTATTGATCGCACAGATACGCAGTATTTT
cdr3_aa: CASSIDRTDTQYF
clone_size: once
d_call: .
j_call: TRBJ2-3
v_call: TRBV12-3/TRBV12-4

cdr3_nt: TGTGCCAGCAGCATAATAGCGGGAGGGCCAGTGGATACGCAGTATTTT
cdr3_aa: CASSIIAGGPVDTQYF
clone_size: .
d_call: TRBD2
j_call: TRBJ2-3
v_call: TRBV11-3

cdr3_nt: TGCAGCGCCCCCCAGGGGGGCACAGATACGCAGTATTTT
cdr3_aa: CSAPQGGTDTQYF
clone_size: few
d_call: TRBD1
j_call: TRBJ2-3
v_call: TRBV20-1

cdr3_nt: TGCAGCATAAAGACAGATACGCAGTATTTT
cdr3_aa: CSIKTDTQYF
clone_size: many
d_call: .
j_call: TRBJ2-3
v_call: TRBV29-1

cdr3_nt: TGTGCCTGGAGGTACGGGGTTTCACCCCTCCACTTT
cdr3_aa: CAWRYGVSPLHF
clone_size: few
d_call: .
j_call: TRBJ1-6
v_call: TRBV30

cdr3_nt: TGTGCCAGCACTAAGAGTGATATCGATGAGCAGTTCTTC
cdr3_aa: CASTKSDIDEQFF
clone_size: few
d_call: .
j_call: TRBJ2-1
v_call: TRBV6-2/TRBV6-3

cdr3_nt: TGCAGTGCTAGATTTCCGGGACTAGCATTCAATGAGCAGTTCTTC
cdr3_aa: CSARFPGLAFNEQFF
clone_size: .
d_call: TRBD2
j_call: TRBJ2-1
v_call: TRBV20-1

cdr3_nt: TGCAGCGGTGGGGCCCGGTCTCCCACCACAGATACGCAGTATTTT
cdr3_aa: CSGGARSPTTDTQYF
clone_size: many
d_call: .
j_call: TRBJ2-3
v_call: TRBV29-1

cdr3_nt: TGTGCCAGCAGCTTGGGTGGCAGGATAAGATCTAACTATGGCTACACCTTC
cdr3_aa: CASSLGGRIRSNYGYTF
clone_size: few
d_call: .
j_call: TRBJ1-2
v_call: TRBV5-5

cdr3_nt: TGCAGCGTTGAAGAGAACGGGACCGAGCAGTACTTC
cdr3_aa: CSVEENGTEQYF
clone_size: .
d_call: .
j_call: TRBJ2-7
v_call: TRBV29-1

cdr3_nt: TGTGCCAGCCGAAGGACAGCCTCCGAGCAGTACTTC
cdr3_aa: CASRRTASEQYF
clone_size: few
d_call: .
j_call: TRBJ2-7
v_call: TRBV11-3

cdr3_nt: TGTGCCACCCGAAAAGAGGGACAGCGGGTTGAAAAACTGTTTTTT
cdr3_aa: CATRKEGQRVEKLFF
clone_size: few
d_call: TRBD1
j_call: TRBJ1-4
v_call: TRBV15

cdr3_nt: TGTGCCAGCAGCTTGGGTCCTTCAGCTAACTATGGCTACACCTTC
cdr3_aa: CASSLGPSANYGYTF
clone_size: few
d_call: .
j_call: TRBJ1-2
v_call: TRBV5-6

cdr3_nt: TGTGCCAGCACTGGACAGGTCCAAGAGACCCAGTACTTC
cdr3_aa: CASTGQVQETQYF
clone_size: .
d_call: TRBD1
j_call: TRBJ2-5
v_call: TRBV28

cdr3_nt: TGCGCCAGCAGCTTTGCGGGGGGCACTGAAGCTTTCTTT
cdr3_aa: CASSFAGGTEAFF
clone_size: .
d_call: .
j_call: TRBJ1-1
v_call: TRBV5-1

cdr3_nt: TGCGCCAGCAGCCTATTGACAGCTTCTGGAAACACCATATATTTT
cdr3_aa: CASSLLTASGNTIYF
clone_size: once
d_call: .
j_call: TRBJ1-3
v_call: TRBV4-1

cdr3_nt: TGCAGCGTTGGGGGGAGCACAGATACGCAGTATTTT
cdr3_aa: CSVGGSTDTQYF
clone_size: many
d_call: .
j_call: TRBJ2-3
v_call: TRBV29-1

cdr3_nt: TGCAGCGCAAACGGGCGGGGTGTTGGGGGTGAGCAGTTCTTC
cdr3_aa: CSANGRGVGGEQFF
clone_size: few
d_call: .
j_call: TRBJ2-1
v_call: TRBV29-1

cdr3_nt: TGTGCCAGCAGCTCGATAGAGATCTCTGGAAACACCATATATTTT
cdr3_aa: CASSSIEISGNTIYF
clone_size: .
d_call: .
j_call: TRBJ1-3
v_call: TRBV7-8

cdr3_nt: TGCAGTGCTAGCCCTAGCGTCTACAATGAGCAGTTCTTC
cdr3_aa: CSASPSVYNEQFF
clone_size: few
d_call: .
j_call: TRBJ2-1
v_call: TRBV20-1

cdr3_nt: TGTGCCAGCAGCCTCTCTCAGCGAGACACAGATACGCAGTATTTT
cdr3_aa: CASSLSQRDTDTQYF
clone_size: .
d_call: .
j_call: TRBJ2-3
v_call: TRBV9

cdr3_nt: TGTGCCACCACCCCAGTGCTAAACACCATATATTTT
cdr3_aa: CATTPVLNTIYF
clone_size: .
d_call: .
j_call: TRBJ1-3
v_call: TRBV7-9

cdr3_nt: TGTGCCAGTAAACGGATAGGGACAGCCTACGAGCAGTACTTC
cdr3_aa: CASKRIGTAYEQYF
clone_size: .
d_call: TRBD1
j_call: TRBJ2-7
v_call: TRBV19

cdr3_nt: TGCAGTGCTCCAGACGGGAACCTGGGGGAGCAGTACTTC
cdr3_aa: CSAPDGNLGEQYF
clone_size: .
d_call: .
j_call: TRBJ2-7
v_call: TRBV20-1

cdr3_nt: TGTGCCAGCAGCGTCGGAGGACACCCAGGGGAGACCCAGTACTTC
cdr3_aa: CASSVGGHPGETQYF
clone_size: few
d_call: .
j_call: TRBJ2-5
v_call: TRBV9

cdr3_nt: TGTGCCAGCAGCTTAGCTGCCAGGGTAAAGACCCAGTACTTC
cdr3_aa: CASSLAARVKTQYF
clone_size: .
d_call: .
j_call: TRBJ2-5
v_call: TRBV11-2

cdr3_nt: TGTGCCAGCAGCGTAGCCAGCACCGGGGAGCTGTTTTTT
cdr3_aa: CASSVASTGELFF
clone_size: many
d_call: .
j_call: TRBJ2-2
v_call: TRBV9

cdr3_nt: TGTGCCAGCAGCTTAGGTCGGGCGGGAGCATATGAGACCCAGTACTTC
cdr3_aa: CASSLGRAGAYETQYF
clone_size: .
d_call: TRBD2
j_call: TRBJ2-5
v_call: TRBV7-9

cdr3_nt: TGTGCCAGCAGCGTAGCCCCGGACGCGAGCTACAATGAGCAGTTCTTC
cdr3_aa: CASSVAPDASYNEQFF
clone_size: .
d_call: .
j_call: TRBJ2-1
v_call: TRBV9

cdr3_nt: TGTGCCACCCAGAGATTCCGACAGAACACTGAAGCTTTCTTT
cdr3_aa: CATQRFRQNTEAFF
clone_size: .
d_call: .
j_call: TRBJ1-1
v_call: TRBV12-3/TRBV12-4

cdr3_nt: TGCGCCAGCAGCTTCGACCCGGGACAGGGGTATAACGAGCAGTACTTC
cdr3_aa: CASSFDPGQGYNEQYF
clone_size: few
d_call: TRBD1
j_call: TRBJ2-7
v_call: TRBV5-1

cdr3_nt: TGTGCCAGCAGCCGTCGGGACAGTTACAATCAGCCCCAGCATTTT
cdr3_aa: CASSRRDSYNQPQHF
clone_size: .
d_call: TRBD1
j_call: TRBJ1-5
v_call: TRBV12-3/TRBV12-4

cdr3_nt: TGCGCCAGCAGCCAACTTAACACAGGGGGCGTAAGCAATCAGCCCCAGCATTTT
cdr3_aa: CASSQLNTGGVSNQPQHF
clone_size: .
d_call: TRBD1
j_call: TRBJ1-5
v_call: TRBV4-1

cdr3_nt: TGTGCCAGCAGCTTAGTTCCAATTGACTCCGCTGAAGCTTTCTTT
cdr3_aa: CASSLVPIDSAEAFF
clone_size: few
d_call: .
j_call: TRBJ1-1
v_call: TRBV7-9

cdr3_nt: TGTGCCAGCAGCTACGGGACAGGGAGCCGAGCTTTCTTT
cdr3_aa: CASSYGTGSRAFF
clone_size: few
d_call: TRBD1
j_call: TRBJ1-1
v_call: TRBV7-9

cdr3_nt: TGTGCCACCAAGGGGACAGCCCCAAATCAGCCCCAGCATTTT
cdr3_aa: CATKGTAPNQPQHF
clone_size: many
d_call: TRBD1
j_call: TRBJ1-5
v_call: TRBV12-3/TRBV12-4

cdr3_nt: TGTGCCAGCAGGCCGGCCTTCGGGTTAGGTGAGCAGTTCTTC
cdr3_aa: CASRPAFGLGEQFF
clone_size: few
d_call: .
j_call: TRBJ2-1
v_call: TRBV7-9

cdr3_nt: TGTGCCAGCAGCCGGGGTAGGAATCAGCCCCAGCATTTT
cdr3_aa: CASSRGRNQPQHF
clone_size: .
d_call: .
j_call: TRBJ1-5
v_call: TRBV9

cdr3_nt: TGTGCCAGCAGCCAAACCGACAGGGCAGGTGAAAAACTGTTTTTT
cdr3_aa: CASSQTDRAGEKLFF
clone_size: few
d_call: TRBD1
j_call: TRBJ1-4
v_call: TRBV4-2

cdr3_nt: TGCAGTGCTAGAGCTTTCGGACAGGGGGTCTATGAAAAACTGTTTTTT
cdr3_aa: CSARAFGQGVYEKLFF
clone_size: .
d_call: TRBD1
j_call: TRBJ1-4
v_call: TRBV20-1

cdr3_nt: TGCAGTGCTAGAGGAACTGCCCGGGGGGCACCCTACAATGAGCAGTTCTTC
cdr3_aa: CSARGTARGAPYNEQFF
clone_size: .
d_call: .
j_call: TRBJ2-1
v_call: TRBV20-1

cdr3_nt: TGCGCCAGCAGCTTGGGTGGACAGCGGGGCTATGGCTACACCTTC
cdr3_aa: CASSLGGQRGYGYTF
clone_size: few
d_call: .
j_call: TRBJ1-2
v_call: TRBV5-1

cdr3_nt: TGTGCCAGCAGCCGCCTCGCAGGGGGCGGGGATCAGCCCCAGCATTTT
cdr3_aa: CASSRLAGGGDQPQHF
clone_size: .
d_call: TRBD1
j_call: TRBJ1-5
v_call: TRBV28

cdr3_nt: TGTGCCATCAGTGGGGTAGGGACCGGCTCTGGGGCCAACGTCCTGACTTTC
cdr3_aa: CAISGVGTGSGANVLTF
clone_size: .
d_call: .
j_call: TRBJ2-6
v_call: TRBV10-3

cdr3_nt: TGCGCCAGCAGCCAAACAACAGGGGTACAGTCAACTAATGAAAAACTGTTTTTT
cdr3_aa: CASSQTTGVQSTNEKLFF
clone_size: few
d_call: TRBD1
j_call: TRBJ1-4
v_call: TRBV4-1